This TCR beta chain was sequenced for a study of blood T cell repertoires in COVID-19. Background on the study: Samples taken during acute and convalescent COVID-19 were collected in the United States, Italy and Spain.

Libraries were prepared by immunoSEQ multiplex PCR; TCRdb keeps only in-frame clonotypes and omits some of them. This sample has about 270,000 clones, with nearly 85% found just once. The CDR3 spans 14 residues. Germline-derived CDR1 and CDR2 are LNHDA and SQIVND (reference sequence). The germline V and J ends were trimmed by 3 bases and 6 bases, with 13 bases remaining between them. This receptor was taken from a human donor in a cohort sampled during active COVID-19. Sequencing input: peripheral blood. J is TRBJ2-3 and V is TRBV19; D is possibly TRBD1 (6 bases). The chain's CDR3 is CASSIRPQGDTQYF. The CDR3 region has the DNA TGTGCCAGTAGTATTCGACCCCAGGGGGATACGCAGTATTTT.